The next 6 T cell receptor beta chains were all read from a single sample in a study of identical twins. TCRdb used MiXCR to reprocess the 5' RACE reads, holding one entry per CDR3 protein. The repertoire holds just under 650,000 distinct CDR3 sequences, with about 7% as singletons. The same sample was also used in a study of yellow fever vaccine responses in identical twins.

The sample taken for sequencing was PBMCs. These receptors were collected from a woman in her late teens or twenties in good health.

This chain uses TRBV20-1 with TRBJ2-2; 9 bases map to TRBD2. V shed 3 bases and J 7 bases; nucleotides not matched to a gene: 9. Germline V CDR1 and CDR2: DFQATT, SNEGSKA (reference sequence). CDR3 length: 15 residues. The CDR3 here is CSARKAGGWSGELFF. As DNA, the CDR3 is TGCAGTGCTAGGAAAGCGGGAGGATGGAGCGGGGAGCTGTTTTTT.

This clonotype was picked up a small number of times. The V gene is TRBV6-5, the J gene TRBJ2-3; tentatively, D is TRBD2 (5 bases). V lost 2 bases and J lost 2, with 8 bases in between. CDR1 and CDR2 (germline): MNHEY, SVGAGI. The CDR3 loop spans 14 amino acids. The CDR3 reads CASSYQRFTDTQYF. As DNA, the CDR3 is TGTGCCAGCAGTTACCAGCGGTTCACAGATACGCAGTATTTT.

The V call is TRBV18, the J call TRBJ1-2, with D uncertain. V dropped 0 bases and J dropped 7 bases, with 9 bases sitting between them. Germline V lookup: CDR1 KGHSH, CDR2 LQKENI. The length of the CDR3 is 13 residues. The CDR3 DNA sequence: TGTGCCAGCTCACCACCCAGGCCCATTGGCTACACCTTC. This gives the protein CASSPPRPIGYTF.

This clonotype was seen ten or more times. The chain links TRBV5-1 to TRBJ1-1; no clear D gene. V lost 0 bases and J lost 4, with 13 bases in between. This CDR3 spans 15 amino acids. Germline loops: CDR1 SGHRS, CDR2 YFSETQ. For the CDR3, the DNA is TGCGCCAGCAGCTTGGCCGGGAATTCAGGCACTGAAGCTTTCTTT. Residues: CASSLAGNSGTEAFF. The entire variable domain, with the rest obtained from reference TRBV5-1 and TRBJ1-1, is as follows: KAGVTQTPRYLIKTRGQQVTLSCSPISGHRSVSWYQQTPGQGLQFLFEYFSETQRNKGNFPGRFSGRQFSNSRSEMNVSTLELGDSALYLCASSLAGNSGTEAFFGQGTRLTVV.

This clonotype turned up a few times. The chain couples TRBV5-1 to TRBJ1-1, with 10 nucleotides matching TRBD1. The V gene end was trimmed by 4 bases and the J gene end by 6 bases; junction bases not matched to a gene: 6. The CDR3 has 14 residues. CDR1 is SGHRS, CDR2 YFSETQ, per germline. This chain's CDR3 is CASSTGTGASEAFF. For the CDR3, the DNA is TGCGCCAGCAGCACCGGGACAGGGGCCTCTGAAGCTTTCTTT.

This clonotype turned up a few times. This chain connects TRBV12-3 or TRBV12-4 to TRBJ2-7; 7 bases match TRBD1. V trimming: 4 bases; J trimming: 3 bases; junction bases outside the gene matches: 9. CDR3 length equals 15 residues. DNA for the CDR3: TGTGCCAGCAGTTCCTCCGGGACAGCCCTCTACGAGCAGTACTTC. Amino acid sequence: CASSSSGTALYEQYF.